What follows are 32 T cell receptor beta chains derived from one specimen sequenced in a study of blood T cell repertoires in COVID-19 (dated by TCRdb to the early 2020s). The library was generated by the immunoSEQ multiplex PCR assay. Held by TCRdb, this immuneACCESS table contains in-frame sequences only and omits some clones. Under half of the omission traces to an unresolved V gene where checked; the cause of the rest is unknown. The sample table contains some 200,000 clones; only one count was recorded for approximately 80% of them. The ten largest clonotypes hold approximately 0.99% of the sample. What was sequenced was peripheral blood. All receptors derive from a man in his sixties with COVID-19, enrolled during active disease.

The chain employs TRBV28 and TRBJ2-2; D ambiguous. Per germline, CDR1 MDHEN and CDR2 SYDVKM. V dropped 3 bases and J dropped 6 bases, with 11 bases sitting between them. The CDR3 runs 14 residues. CDR3 region: CASSFQVRPGELFF. The DNA for the CDR3 is TGTGCCAGCAGTTTTCAGGTCAGACCCGGGGAGCTGTTTTTT.

The J gene is TRBJ2-2, the V gene TRBV28; maybe TRBD1 (6 bases). Germline V CDR1 and CDR2: MDHEN, SYDVKM. Trimming stripped 8 bases from V and 6 bases from J, with 13 bases between. The CDR3 loop spans 13 amino acids. This chain's CDR3 is CASVTGSAGELFF. The CDR3 region has the DNA TGTGCCAGCGTCACAGGGAGCGCCGGGGAGCTGTTTTTT.

The chain joins TRBV18 to TRBJ1-1; possible D gene TRBD1, 5 bases. Germline-derived CDR1 and CDR2 are KGHSH and LQKENI. This CDR3 is 15 amino acids long. Trimming removed 1 base from V and 1 base from J, with 10 bases in between. The chain's CDR3 is CASSPRGDGNTEAFF. The CDR3 nucleotides read TGTGCCAGCTCACCACGGGGGGACGGGAACACTGAAGCTTTCTTT.

The chain recombines TRBV7-6 with TRBJ2-1; 14 bases match TRBD2. In germline, CDR1 is SGHVS, CDR2 FNYEAQ. The CDR3 runs to 17 residues. Trimming cost V 5 bases and J 2 bases; bases outside gene matches: 5. The CDR3 spells CASSRGTSGSPYNEQFF. CDR3 nucleotides: TGTGCCAGCAGCCGAGGGACTAGCGGGAGTCCCTACAATGAGCAGTTCTTC. Variable domain in full (rest from reference TRBV7-6 and TRBJ2-1): GAGVSQSPRYKVTKRGQDVALRCDPISGHVSLYWYRQALGQGPEFLTYFNYEAQQDKSGLPNDRFSAERPEGSISTLTIQRTEQRDSAMYRCASSRGTSGSPYNEQFFGPGTRLTVL.

The chain combines TRBV6-2 or TRBV6-3 with TRBJ2-7; 7 nucleotides match TRBD1. From germline, CDR1 is MNHEY and CDR2 SVGEGT. CDR3 length: 15 amino acids. After removal of 0 bases from V and 0 bases from J, the junction contained 2 bases not matched to a gene. CDR3 nucleotide sequence: TGTGCCAGCAGTTACTCGACAGGGTTCTCCTACGAGCAGTACTTC. The encoded protein is CASSYSTGFSYEQYF.

This sequence joins TRBV30 and TRBJ1-1, with D possibly matching TRBD1 (5 bases). V gave up 5 bases and J gave up 1 base, with 11 bases separating them. This CDR3 contains 13 residues. CDR1 is GTSNPN and CDR2 is SVGIG in the germline V gene (reference sequence). The CDR3 loop reads CAWVGAGNTEAFF. CDR3 coding DNA: TGTGCCTGGGTAGGGGCAGGGAACACTGAAGCTTTCTTT. Combining the CDR3 with reference TRBV30 and TRBJ1-1 gives the whole variable domain SQTIHQWPATLVQPVGSPLSLECTVEGTSNPNLYWYRQAAGRGLQLLFYSVGIGQISSEVPQNLSASRPQDRQFILSSKKLLLSDSGFYLCAWVGAGNTEAFFGQGTRLTVV.

V usage is TRBV6-6 and J usage is TRBJ1-4; TRBD1 matches at 7 bases. With V trimmed by 6 bases and J by 0 bases, 1 base remained unmatched. Germline CDR1 MNHNY, CDR2 SVGAGI (reference sequence). CDR3 length equals 14 residues. CDR3 sequence reads: CASRQGPTNEKLFF. CDR3 coding DNA: TGTGCCAGCAGACAGGGGCCAACTAATGAAAAACTGTTTTTT.

The J gene is TRBJ1-6, the V gene TRBV19, with a weak D call TRBD1 (6 bases). This CDR3 is 14 amino acids long. Germline V lookup: CDR1 LNHDA, CDR2 SQIVND (reference sequence). V shed 6 bases and J shed 8 bases, with 14 bases lying between them. In DNA form, the CDR3 reads TGTGCCAGTAGCCCGGACAGCGCTGATTCACCCCTCCACTTT. The encoded protein is CASSPDSADSPLHF. The full variable domain, in which reference TRBV19 and TRBJ1-6 provide the parts outside the CDR3, is DGGITQSPKYLFRKEGQNVTLSCEQNLNHDAMYWYRQDPGQGLRLIYYSQIVNDFQKGDIAEGYSVSREKKESFPLTVTSAQKNPTAFYLCASSPDSADSPLHFGNGTRLTVT.

This chain connects TRBV2 to TRBJ1-4; the D is unclear. Trimming left V 6 bases short and J 3 bases short, with 8 bases between. This CDR3 is 13 amino acids long. Looked up from germline, CDR1 is SNHLY and CDR2 is FYNNEI. The CDR3 DNA follows: TGTGCCAGCAGACGGGATCCTAATGAAAAACTGTTTTTT. It yields the protein CASRRDPNEKLFF. The full variable domain, in which reference TRBV2 and TRBJ1-4 provide the parts outside the CDR3, is EPEVTQTPSHQVTQMGQEVILRCVPISNHLYFYWYRQILGQKVEFLVSFYNNEISEKSEIFDDQFSVERPDGSNFTLKIRSTKLEDSAMYFCASRRDPNEKLFFGSGTQLSVL.

This chain links TRBV27 with TRBJ2-2; D remains unclear. Germline assignment: CDR1 MNHEY and CDR2 SMNVEV (reference sequence). This CDR3 is built from 13 residues. With 9 bases removed from V and 1 base from J, the gap between germline ends came to 9 bases. CDR3 protein: CASTYRNTGELFF. As DNA, the CDR3 is TGTGCCAGTACTTACAGGAACACCGGGGAGCTGTTTTTT.

The chain is built from TRBV7-6 and TRBJ1-5, with 7 nucleotides matching TRBD1. The CDR3 covers 18 residues. From germline, CDR1 is SGHVS and CDR2 FNYEAQ. V was clipped by 1 base and J by 0 bases; unmatched bases: 9. CDR3 amino acids: CASSLVRDRQNSNQPQHF. CDR3 bases: TGTGCCAGCAGCTTAGTCCGGGACAGACAAAATAGCAATCAGCCCCAGCATTTT.

For the CDR3, the DNA is TGTGCCACCAACGTTTTGGGCAGGGGTAGTACTGAAGCTTTCTTT. The encoded protein is CATNVLGRGSTEAFF. The V call is TRBV28, the J call TRBJ1-1; a possible D gene is TRBD1 (6 bases). This CDR3 is built from 15 residues. Trimming took 10 bases from V and 5 from J, leaving 23 bases between them. Germline lookup yields CDR1 MDHEN and CDR2 SYDVKM. Using reference TRBV28 and TRBJ1-1 for the parts outside the CDR3, the full variable domain is DVKVTQSSRYLVKRTGEKVFLECVQDMDHENMFWYRQDPGLGLRLIYFSYDVKMKEKGDIPEGYSVSREKKERFSLILESASTNQTSMYLCATNVLGRGSTEAFFGQGTRLTVV.

The rearrangement joins TRBV5-1 to TRBJ2-7, with D unclear. In germline, CDR1 is SGHRS, CDR2 YFSETQ. The CDR3 runs to 13 residues. V lost 4 bases and J lost 5, with 13 bases in between. The CDR3 is CASSPSEFNEQYF. For the CDR3, the DNA is TGCGCCAGCAGCCCCTCTGAGTTTAACGAGCAGTACTTC.

This clone was observed a single time. The genes are TRBV18 and TRBJ1-5, with D hard to call. Germline values: CDR1 KGHSH, CDR2 LQKENI. Trimming pared 3 bases from V and 2 bases from J, leaving 17 bases between. There are 17 residues in the CDR3. The CDR3 protein is CASSPYGRATGNQPQHF. The CDR3 region has the DNA TGTGCCAGCTCACCCTACGGGAGGGCAACGGGCAATCAGCCCCAGCATTTT. Looking up the rest from reference TRBV18 and TRBJ1-5 gives the full variable domain: NAGVMQNPRHLVRRRGQEARLRCSPMKGHSHVYWYRQLPEEGLKFMVYLQKENIIDESGMPKERFSAEFPKEGPSILRIQQVVRGDSAAYFCASSPYGRATGNQPQHFGDGTRLSIL.

The chain joins TRBV6-1 to TRBJ1-2; TRBD1 might be the D (6 bases). Germline CDR1 is MNHNS and CDR2 is SASEGT. The CDR3 has 14 residues. The germline V and J ends were trimmed by 2 bases and 4 bases, with 11 bases remaining between them. The CDR3 DNA is TGTGCCAGCAGTGAAAACCGAGGGGGCTATGGCTACACCTTC. Encoded protein: CASSENRGGYGYTF.

This rearrangement joins TRBV18 to TRBJ1-4; D gene uncertain. Looked up from germline, CDR1 is KGHSH and CDR2 is LQKENI. V lost 1 base and J lost 8, with 8 bases in between. CDR3 size: 13 residues. The CDR3 is CASSPQREEKLFF. The CDR3, as DNA: TGTGCCAGCTCACCACAAAGGGAGGAAAAACTGTTTTTT. Using reference TRBV18 and TRBJ1-4 for the parts outside the CDR3, the full variable domain is NAGVMQNPRHLVRRRGQEARLRCSPMKGHSHVYWYRQLPEEGLKFMVYLQKENIIDESGMPKERFSAEFPKEGPSILRIQQVVRGDSAAYFCASSPQREEKLFFGSGTQLSVL.

J is TRBJ1-4 and V is TRBV2; D perhaps matches TRBD1 (5 bases). Germline-derived CDR1 and CDR2 are SNHLY and FYNNEI. V was shortened by 4 bases and J by 8 bases, with 14 bases between the two germline ends. The CDR3 length is 14 residues. The CDR3 bases are TGTGCCAGCAGTGTATCCAGGGTCGGGGAAAAACTGTTTTTT. Encoded protein: CASSVSRVGEKLFF.

The chain combines TRBV4-3 with TRBJ1-3; D is ambiguous. V was pared by 4 bases and J by 8 bases, with 9 bases between. In germline, CDR1 is LGHNA, CDR2 YSLEER. The CDR3 has 12 residues. CDR3 DNA: TGCGCCAGCAGCCGGCAGCGGGACACCATATATTTT. Translated: CASSRQRDTIYF.

The chain is built from TRBV7-9 and TRBJ1-1, with D perhaps matching TRBD1 (5 bases). This CDR3 is 14 amino acids long. Germline V gene lookup returns CDR1 SEHNR and CDR2 FQNEAQ (reference sequence). The V gene lost 5 bases and the J gene lost 3 bases, with 13 bases spanning the gap. In nucleotides, the CDR3 is TGTGCCAGCAGCCCGGGGGGGAGAGACACTGAAGCTTTCTTT. It codes for CASSPGGRDTEAFF.

This chain links TRBV21-1 with TRBJ1-1. TRBV21-1 is given as a pseudogene. The CDR3 is 13 residues long. This chain's CDR3 is CASSKVRSRGAFF. In DNA, the CDR3 is TGTGCCAGCAGCAAAGTTAGGTCCCGGGGAGCTTTCTTT.

The DNA of the CDR3 is TGTGCCAGCATTGGGGGGAATGGCAATCAGCCCCAGCATTTT. It codes for CASIGGNGNQPQHF. The V call is TRBV6-5, the J call TRBJ1-5; D perhaps matches TRBD1 (5 bases). CDR1 and CDR2 from the germline V gene are MNHEY and SVGAGI. The CDR3 totals 14 residues. V lost 7 bases to trimming and J lost 2 bases, with 12 bases between them.

The chain uses TRBV18 and TRBJ2-7; D may be TRBD2 (5 bases). Germline-derived CDR1 and CDR2 are KGHSH and LQKENI. This CDR3 spans 14 amino acids. Trimming pared 0 bases from V and 7 bases from J, leaving 13 bases between. CDR3 nucleotides: TGTGCCAGCTCACCACCGTCGGTGGGAGTGGAGCAGTACTTC. Translated, it gives CASSPPSVGVEQYF.

This chain uses TRBV9 with TRBJ1-4; TRBD1 aligns across 8 bases. The CDR3 totals 14 residues. Germline V lookup: CDR1 SGDLS, CDR2 YYNGEE. The V segment lost 1 base and the J segment 7 bases; nucleotides outside the gene matches: 3. The CDR3 here is CASSVSGTGEKLFF. The CDR3 coding sequence is TGTGCCAGCAGCGTAAGCGGGACAGGTGAAAAACTGTTTTTT.

The chain uses TRBV5-5 and TRBJ1-2; D gene ambiguous. This CDR3 contains 14 residues. V lost 1 base and J 0 bases, leaving 7 bases between the germline ends. Germline V gene sequence: CDR1 SGHKS, CDR2 YYEKEE (reference sequence). The CDR3 sequence: CASSLSGSNYGYTF. The CDR3 nucleotides read TGTGCCAGCAGCTTGTCAGGATCTAACTATGGCTACACCTTC. Complete variable domain (other parts from reference TRBV5-5 and TRBJ1-2): DAGVTQSPTHLIKTRGQQVTLRCSPISGHKSVSWYQQVLGQGPQFIFQYYEKEERGRGNFPDRFSARQFPNYSSELNVNALLLGDSALYLCASSLSGSNYGYTFGSGTRLTVV.

V gene TRBV18 combines with J gene TRBJ1-1; unclear D gene. With 3 bases removed from V and 4 bases from J, the gap between germline ends came to 12 bases. This CDR3 has 14 amino acids. CDR1 and CDR2 from the germline V gene are KGHSH and LQKENI. DNA of the CDR3: TGTGCCAGCTCACCCCGGGGTTACGGCACTGAAGCTTTCTTT. This encodes CASSPRGYGTEAFF.

The rearrangement uses TRBV6-5 and TRBJ2-1; D uncertain. Germline V gene sequence: CDR1 MNHEY, CDR2 SVGAGI. The CDR3 runs to 14 residues. V was pared by 2 bases and J by 6 bases, with 11 bases between. The DNA of the CDR3 is TGTGCCAGCAGTTACCAGGCCTTGAGCAATGAGCAGTTCTTC. This gives the protein CASSYQALSNEQFF.

The rearrangement links TRBV5-1 to TRBJ1-2; D not certain. The CDR3 length is 14 residues. V lost 0 bases and J lost 7, with 13 bases in between. Per germline, CDR1 SGHRS and CDR2 YFSETQ. CDR3 coding DNA: TGCGCCAGCAGCTTGGACGGGGAAGCAGGTGGCTACACCTTC. This translates into CASSLDGEAGGYTF.

The chain links TRBV4-2 to TRBJ1-2, with no clear D. Trimming left V 4 bases short and J 3 bases short, with 9 bases between. Germline V lookup: CDR1 LGHNA, CDR2 YNFKEQ. CDR3 size: 13 residues. CDR3 sequence reads: CASSLDTYYGYTF. As DNA, the CDR3 is TGTGCCAGCAGCCTCGACACCTACTATGGCTACACCTTC.

This chain uses TRBV19 with TRBJ2-3; TRBD2 matches at 9 bases. Germline V gene sequence: CDR1 LNHDA, CDR2 SQIVND (reference sequence). The CDR3 has 15 amino acids. Trimming took 6 bases from V and 2 from J; bases not matched to a gene: 6. Here the CDR3 reads CASSAGLAVTDTQYF. CDR3 nucleotides: TGTGCCAGTAGCGCGGGACTAGCCGTCACAGATACGCAGTATTTT.

This clone was seen a single time. Other DNA sequences in the same sample also yield this CDR3. This chain connects TRBV15 to TRBJ1-2; 9 bases are shared with TRBD1. The germline V gene has CDR1 LNHNV and CDR2 YYDKDF (reference sequence). The V segment lost 3 bases and the J segment 4 bases; nucleotides outside the gene matches: 0. The CDR3 is made up of 13 amino acids. CDR3 region: CATSRGQGYGYTF. DNA of the CDR3: TGTGCCACCAGCAGGGGACAGGGCTATGGCTACACCTTC.

The chain joins TRBV11-2 to TRBJ2-7, with 7 bases identical to TRBD1. The CDR3 is 14 amino acids. The junction had 8 bases not matched to a gene; V was cut back by 5 bases and J by 4 bases. CDR1 and CDR2 from the germline V gene are SGHAT and FQNNGV. The CDR3: CASSPRQGDYEQYF. CDR3 nucleotide sequence: TGTGCCAGCAGCCCCCGACAGGGCGATTACGAGCAGTACTTC.

The chain joins TRBV7-3 to TRBJ2-1; 12 bases match TRBD2. CDR1 SGHTA and CDR2 FQGTGA come from the germline V gene. The J segment lost 4 bases and the V segment lost 4 bases, leaving 2 bases of the junction unmatched. The CDR3 spans 15 residues. CDR3 sequence (DNA): TGTGCCAGCAGCTCTAGCGGGAGGGCATACAATGAGCAGTTCTTC. This translates into CASSSSGRAYNEQFF. Complete variable domain (other parts from reference TRBV7-3 and TRBJ2-1): GAGVSQTPSNKVTEKGKYVELRCDPISGHTALYWYRQSLGQGPEFLIYFQGTGAADDSGLPNDRFFAVRPEGSVSTLKIQRTERGDSAVYLCASSSSGRAYNEQFFGPGTRLTVL.